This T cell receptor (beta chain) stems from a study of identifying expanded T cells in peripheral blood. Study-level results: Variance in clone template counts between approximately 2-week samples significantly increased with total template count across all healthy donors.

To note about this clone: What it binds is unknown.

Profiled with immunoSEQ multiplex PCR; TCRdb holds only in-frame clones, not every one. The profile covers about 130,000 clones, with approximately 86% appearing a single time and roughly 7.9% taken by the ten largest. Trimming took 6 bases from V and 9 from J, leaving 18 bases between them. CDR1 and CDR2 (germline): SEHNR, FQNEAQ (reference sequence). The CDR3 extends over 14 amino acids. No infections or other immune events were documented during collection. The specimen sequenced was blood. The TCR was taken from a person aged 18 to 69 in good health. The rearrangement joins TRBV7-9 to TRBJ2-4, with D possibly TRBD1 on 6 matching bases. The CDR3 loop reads CASRPSRGYGIQYF. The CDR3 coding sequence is TGTGCCAGCAGGCCCAGCAGGGGTTACGGCATTCAGTACTTC.